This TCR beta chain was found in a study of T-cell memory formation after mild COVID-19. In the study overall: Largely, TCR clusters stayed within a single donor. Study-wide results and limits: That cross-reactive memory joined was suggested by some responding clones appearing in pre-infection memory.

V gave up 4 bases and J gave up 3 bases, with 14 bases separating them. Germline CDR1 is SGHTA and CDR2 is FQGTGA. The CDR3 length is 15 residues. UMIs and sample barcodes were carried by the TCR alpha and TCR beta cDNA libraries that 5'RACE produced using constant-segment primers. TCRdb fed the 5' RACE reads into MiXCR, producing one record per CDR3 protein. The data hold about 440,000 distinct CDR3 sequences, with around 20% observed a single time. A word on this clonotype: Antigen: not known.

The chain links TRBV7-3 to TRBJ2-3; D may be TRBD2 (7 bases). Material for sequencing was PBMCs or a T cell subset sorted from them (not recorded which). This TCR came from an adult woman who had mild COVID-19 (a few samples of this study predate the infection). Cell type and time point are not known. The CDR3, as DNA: TGTGCCAGCAGCTCCCCGGGGGGCGGTACAGATACGCAGTATTTT. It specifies CASSSPGGGTDTQYF.